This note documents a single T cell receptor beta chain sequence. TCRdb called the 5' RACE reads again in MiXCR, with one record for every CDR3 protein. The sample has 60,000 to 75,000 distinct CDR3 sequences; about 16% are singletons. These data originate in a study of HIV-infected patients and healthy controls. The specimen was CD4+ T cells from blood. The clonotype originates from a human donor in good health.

CDR3 region: CASSQSPKHGTGGSEQYF. Written as DNA, the CDR3 is TGTGCCAGCAGCCAATCACCGAAGCATGGGACAGGGGGTTCTGAGCAGTACTTC. The chain couples TRBV14 to TRBJ2-7; 11 positions match TRBD1. The CDR3 spans 18 residues. V shed 2 bases and J 7 bases; nucleotides not matched to a gene: 16. CDR1 is SGHDN and CDR2 is FVKESK in the germline V gene.